These 21 T cell receptor beta chains were sequenced from one sample in a study of blood T cell repertoires in COVID-19. Here immunoSEQ multiplex PCR was the method, and the copy in TCRdb shows in-frame clones only, minus some. The profile shows nearly 400,000 clones, roughly nine tenths of them singletons. Specimen: PBMCs or T cells enriched from blood (not recorded which). These receptors were taken from a woman aged 25 to 39 who had recovered from COVID-19.

This clone was detected only a few times. V gene TRBV2 combines with J gene TRBJ1-1, with a tentative D call TRBD1 (5 bases). Germline loops: CDR1 SNHLY, CDR2 FYNNEI. V was shortened by 8 bases and J by 1 base, with 11 bases between the two germline ends. This CDR3 is built from 13 residues. The CDR3 DNA follows: TGTGCCAGCGCAGGGTTCAGGAACACTGAAGCTTTCTTT. As protein: CASAGFRNTEAFF.

V is TRBV15 and J is TRBJ2-3, with TRBD2 matching 7 bases. The CDR3 sequence is 15 residues long. V gave up 3 bases and J gave up 6 bases; unmatched junction bases: 9. Germline CDR1 and CDR2: LNHNV and YYDKDF (reference sequence). For the CDR3, the DNA is TGTGCCACCAGCAGGGGGAGCGGGAATCTGGATACGCAGTATTTT. Residues: CATSRGSGNLDTQYF.

This clone was observed a single time. The chain is built from TRBV2 and TRBJ1-5; possible D gene TRBD1, 5 bases. Germline lookup yields CDR1 SNHLY and CDR2 FYNNEI. CDR3 length equals 16 residues. V was clipped by 6 bases and J by 2 bases, with 17 bases between them. CDR3 protein: CASRPGHSDGNQPQHF. CDR3 coding DNA: TGTGCCAGCAGACCCGGACACTCGGACGGCAATCAGCCCCAGCATTTT.

V usage is TRBV18 and J usage is TRBJ2-1, with 8 positions matching TRBD2. Germline V lookup: CDR1 KGHSH, CDR2 LQKENI. J gave up 7 bases and V 2 bases, and 10 bases lay outside the gene matches. The CDR3 contains 16 residues. The CDR3 reads CASSPSREGLMNEQFF. CDR3 nucleotides: TGTGCCAGCTCACCAAGTCGGGAGGGCCTTATGAATGAGCAGTTCTTC.

This chain uses TRBV7-3 with TRBJ1-2, with 7 bases lining up with TRBD1. The CDR3 has 15 amino acids. The J segment lost 3 bases and the V segment lost 3 bases, leaving 7 bases of the junction unmatched. Germline V CDR1 and CDR2: SGHTA, FQGTGA. For the CDR3, the DNA is TGTGCCAGCAGCTTTTCAGCAGGGGGAGACTATGGCTACACCTTC. Its protein is CASSFSAGGDYGYTF.

This clone was found once. The chain employs TRBV30 and TRBJ1-2, with a tentative D call TRBD1 (6 bases). V lost 3 bases, J lost 4 bases, and 15 bases lay in between. CDR3 length equals 14 residues. Germline loops: CDR1 GTSNPN, CDR2 SVGIG (reference sequence). This CDR3 reads CAWRERTVLYGYTF. DNA for the CDR3: TGTGCCTGGAGGGAGAGGACAGTGCTCTATGGCTACACCTTC.

This chain uses TRBV28 with TRBJ2-5, with TRBD1 identical over 7 bases. V lost 5 bases, J lost 4 bases, and 13 bases stayed unmatched. The germline V gene has CDR1 MDHEN and CDR2 SYDVKM. The CDR3 length is 16 residues. In DNA, the CDR3 is TGTGCCAGCAGTCACCTTTCCCCAGCAGGGGGAGAGACCCAGTACTTC. This sequence encodes CASSHLSPAGGETQYF.

This clone was picked up a small number of times. This chain uses TRBV6-2 or TRBV6-3 with TRBJ1-1, with TRBD1 matching 9 bases. Germline V gene lookup returns CDR1 MNHEY and CDR2 SVGEGT. With 0 bases clipped from V and 0 bases from J, the junction kept 11 bases outside the gene matches. The CDR3 runs to 19 residues. The DNA of the CDR3 is TGTGCCAGCAGTTACTCGAGAGAGGGGACAGGGTATATGAACACTGAAGCTTTCTTT. Protein sequence: CASSYSREGTGYMNTEAFF.

The CDR3 reads CATSRESPGLVSEQYF. CDR3 coding DNA: TGTGCCACCAGCAGAGAAAGTCCGGGACTAGTTTCCGAGCAGTACTTC. V is TRBV15 and J is TRBJ2-7, with 8 positions matching TRBD2. The trim removed 0 bases at V and 6 bases at J, leaving 10 bases unmatched. Germline CDR1 reads LNHNV; CDR2 reads YYDKDF (reference sequence). CDR3 length: 16 amino acids.

This clone was detected a few times. The genes are TRBV9 and TRBJ2-1; no clear D. This CDR3 has 14 amino acids. CDR1 is SGDLS and CDR2 is YYNGEE in the germline V gene. The V and J ends lost 0 bases and 12 bases respectively, with 16 bases between them. CDR3 sequence reads: CASSVDPVLGAQFF. The DNA for the CDR3 is TGTGCCAGCAGCGTAGACCCAGTGCTAGGAGCGCAGTTCTTC. Together with reference TRBV9 and TRBJ2-1, the CDR3 gives the full variable domain: DSGVTQTPKHLITATGQRVTLRCSPRSGDLSVYWYQQSLDQGLQFLIQYYNGEERAKGNILERFSAQQFPDLHSELNLSSLELGDSALYFCASSVDPVLGAQFFGPGTRLTVL.

This clone has a single count. The chain carries TRBV7-2 and TRBJ1-5; TRBD1 is a possible D gene (5 bases). The CDR3 consists of 15 residues. Per the germline V gene, CDR1 is SGHTA and CDR2 is FQGNSA. V dropped 3 bases and J dropped 0 bases, with 9 bases sitting between them. CDR3 nucleotide sequence: TGTGCCAGCAGCTTGTCAGGGTATAGCAATCAGCCCCAGCATTTT. Translated: CASSLSGYSNQPQHF.

V usage is TRBV27 and J usage is TRBJ1-5, with D possibly matching TRBD1 (5 bases). Trimming left V 5 bases short and J 3 bases short, with 14 bases between. Germline V gene sequence: CDR1 MNHEY, CDR2 SMNVEV (reference sequence). This CDR3 spans 15 amino acids. In nucleotides, the CDR3 is TGTGCCAGCAGTCCCTTCCCAGGGAACAATCAGCCCCAGCATTTT. It encodes CASSPFPGNNQPQHF.

V and J are TRBV15 and TRBJ1-2; perhaps TRBD1 as D (6 bases). CDR1 LNHNV and CDR2 YYDKDF come from the germline V gene (reference sequence). This CDR3 region has 14 residues. V was cut by 3 bases and J by 3 bases, with 11 bases left in between. The CDR3 bases are TGTGCCACCAGCAGGGACAGAGGCGACTATGGCTACACCTTC. Protein sequence: CATSRDRGDYGYTF. Drawing the rest from reference TRBV15 and TRBJ1-2, the complete variable domain is DAMVIQNPRYQVTQFGKPVTLSCSQTLNHNVMYWYQQKSSQAPKLLFHYYDKDFNNEADTPDNFQSRRPNTSFCFLDIRSPGLGDTAMYLCATSRDRGDYGYTFGSGTRLTVV.

The CDR3 nucleotides are TGTGCCAGCAGCCCCCGGGGAGAGGGGGGGCCTCGAAAGACCCAGTACTTC. This gives the protein CASSPRGEGGPRKTQYF. The V gene is TRBV7-9, the J gene TRBJ2-5; possibly TRBD2 for D (7 bases). V lost 5 bases and J lost 6, with 25 bases in between. This CDR3 spans 17 amino acids. Germline V gene sequence: CDR1 SEHNR, CDR2 FQNEAQ (reference sequence).

This chain joins TRBV29-1 and TRBJ1-2, with 10 positions matching TRBD1. V lost 6 bases and J lost 8; bases outside the gene matches: 6. CDR3 length equals 12 residues. Germline V CDR1 and CDR2: SQVTM, ANQGSEA. In DNA, the CDR3 is TGCAGCGTAGGGACAGGGGTCGGGGGCTACACCTTC. Amino acid sequence: CSVGTGVGGYTF.

To note about this clone: Other DNA sequences from this sample encode an identical CDR3 as well. This chain uses TRBV12-3 or TRBV12-4 with TRBJ1-2, with a tentative D call TRBD1 (5 bases). Trimming stripped 3 bases from V and 2 bases from J, with 7 bases between. The CDR3 spans 13 residues. In DNA form, the CDR3 reads TGTGCCAGCAGTTTGGGGGGAAACTATGGCTACACCTTC. Protein: CASSLGGNYGYTF.

The chain combines TRBV5-6 with TRBJ1-2, with 11 positions matching TRBD1. This CDR3 is 14 amino acids long. Looked up from germline, CDR1 is SGHDT and CDR2 is YYEEEE. Unmatched junction bases numbered 7, after V lost 4 bases and J lost 8 bases. DNA for the CDR3: TGTGCCAGCAGCCGGGACAGGGGGAAGGTCGGCTACACCTTC. This codes for CASSRDRGKVGYTF.

J is TRBJ2-5 and V is TRBV5-1; possible D gene TRBD1, 6 bases. Germline CDR1 reads SGHRS; CDR2 reads YFSETQ. The germline V and J ends were trimmed by 3 bases and 4 bases, with 10 bases remaining between them. The CDR3 totals 13 residues. CDR3 in amino acids: CASSSTGRETQYF. The DNA of the CDR3 is TGCGCCAGCAGCTCAACAGGGAGAGAGACCCAGTACTTC.

The J gene is TRBJ1-3, the V gene TRBV7-9, with D unresolved. The CDR3 totals 14 residues. Trimming took 1 base from V and 5 from J, leaving 9 bases between them. Germline CDR1 and CDR2: SEHNR and FQNEAQ (reference sequence). The CDR3 coding sequence is TGTGCCAGCAGCTTAGGCGGCTTTCGAAACACCATATATTTT. Protein product: CASSLGGFRNTIYF.

The rearrangement uses TRBV7-9 and TRBJ2-2, with D perhaps TRBD1 (5 bases). Germline V gene sequence: CDR1 SEHNR, CDR2 FQNEAQ (reference sequence). Trimming left V 1 base short and J 1 base short, with 10 bases between. This CDR3 contains 16 residues. The DNA of the CDR3 is TGTGCCAGCAGCTTAGTTCTAGGACAGAACACCGGGGAGCTGTTTTTT. Translated, it gives CASSLVLGQNTGELFF.

J is TRBJ1-1 and V is TRBV27; no clear D gene. This CDR3 spans 13 amino acids. Germline values: CDR1 MNHEY, CDR2 SMNVEV (reference sequence). The V end lost 3 bases, the J end lost 1 base, and 6 bases lay between the germline ends. In nucleotides, the CDR3 is TGTGCCAGCAGTTTGGCAGAGAACACTGAAGCTTTCTTT. As protein: CASSLAENTEAFF.